This T cell receptor beta chain derives from a study of cytomegalovirus exposure and HLA in healthy donors. Study outcomes and limitations: Judged likely to be a sequencing artifact was a cluster of highly shared sequence variants.

Of note for this clone: The antigen is unknown.

The CDR3 consists of 13 residues. Trimming left V 2 bases short and J 7 bases short, with 9 bases between. The germline V gene has CDR1 SGHVS and CDR2 FNYEAQ. Each donor was healthy, and each was a bone marrow donor. PCR used 60 Vbeta primers and 13 Jbeta primers. Profiled with immunoSEQ multiplex PCR; TCRdb holds only in-frame clones, not every one. The sample yields around 110,000 clones, about three fifths seen once. This rearrangement joins TRBV7-6 to TRBJ2-1; tentative D call: TRBD2 (6 bases). This sequence originates from a woman aged 35 to 49 in good health and CMV-seropositive. Sequenced: PBMCs. The DNA of the CDR3 is TGTGCCAGCAGCTTATCTAGCGCGAATGAGCAGTTCTTC. Its translation is CASSLSSANEQFF.